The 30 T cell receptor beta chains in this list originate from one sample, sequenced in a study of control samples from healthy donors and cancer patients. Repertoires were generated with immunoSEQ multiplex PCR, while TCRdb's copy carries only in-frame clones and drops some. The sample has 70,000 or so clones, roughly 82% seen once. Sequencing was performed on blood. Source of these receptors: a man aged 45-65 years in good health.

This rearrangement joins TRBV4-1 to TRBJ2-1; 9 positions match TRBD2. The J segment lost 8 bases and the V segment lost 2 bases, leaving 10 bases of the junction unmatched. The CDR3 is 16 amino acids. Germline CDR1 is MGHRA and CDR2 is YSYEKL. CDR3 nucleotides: TGCGCCAGCAGCCAAACCGGGACTAGCCTTGCCCATGAGCAGTTCTTC. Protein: CASSQTGTSLAHEQFF.

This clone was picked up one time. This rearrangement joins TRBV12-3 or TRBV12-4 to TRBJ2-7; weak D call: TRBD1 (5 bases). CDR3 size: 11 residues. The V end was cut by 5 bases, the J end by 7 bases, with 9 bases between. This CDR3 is CASSRGWEQYF. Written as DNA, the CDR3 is TGTGCCAGCAGTAGGGGATGGGAGCAGTACTTC.

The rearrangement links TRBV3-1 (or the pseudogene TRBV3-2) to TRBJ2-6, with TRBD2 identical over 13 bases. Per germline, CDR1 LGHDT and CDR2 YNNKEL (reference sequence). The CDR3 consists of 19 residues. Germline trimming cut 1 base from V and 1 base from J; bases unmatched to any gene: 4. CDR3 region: CASSQAGLAGSSGANVLTF. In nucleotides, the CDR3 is TGTGCCAGCAGCCAAGCGGGACTAGCGGGATCATCTGGGGCCAACGTCCTGACTTTC.

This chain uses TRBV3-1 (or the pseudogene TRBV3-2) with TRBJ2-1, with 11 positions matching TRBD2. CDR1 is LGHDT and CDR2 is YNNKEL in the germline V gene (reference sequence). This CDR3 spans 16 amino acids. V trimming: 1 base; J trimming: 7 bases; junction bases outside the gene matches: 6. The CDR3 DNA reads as TGTGCCAGCAGCCAAGGAACTAGCGGGAGAGGGAATGAGCAGTTCTTC. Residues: CASSQGTSGRGNEQFF.

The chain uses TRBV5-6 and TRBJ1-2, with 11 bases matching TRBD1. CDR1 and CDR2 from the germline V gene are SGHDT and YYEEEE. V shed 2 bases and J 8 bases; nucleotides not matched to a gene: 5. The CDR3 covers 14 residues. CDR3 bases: TGTGCCAGCAGCTTTGGACAGGGGGCAGTGGGCTACACCTTC. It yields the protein CASSFGQGAVGYTF.

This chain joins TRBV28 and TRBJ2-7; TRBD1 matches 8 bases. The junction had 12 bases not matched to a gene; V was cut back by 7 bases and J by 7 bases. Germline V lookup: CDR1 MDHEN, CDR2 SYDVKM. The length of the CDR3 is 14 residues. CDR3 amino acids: CASTSDQGAREQYF. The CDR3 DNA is TGTGCCAGCACCAGCGACCAGGGGGCGCGGGAGCAGTACTTC.

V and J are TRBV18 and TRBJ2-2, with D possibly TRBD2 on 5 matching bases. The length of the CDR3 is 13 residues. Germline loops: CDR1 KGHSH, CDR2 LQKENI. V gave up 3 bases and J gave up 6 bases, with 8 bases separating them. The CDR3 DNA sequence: TGTGCCAGCTCACCGGACGGGGCCGGGGAGCTGTTTTTT. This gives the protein CASSPDGAGELFF.

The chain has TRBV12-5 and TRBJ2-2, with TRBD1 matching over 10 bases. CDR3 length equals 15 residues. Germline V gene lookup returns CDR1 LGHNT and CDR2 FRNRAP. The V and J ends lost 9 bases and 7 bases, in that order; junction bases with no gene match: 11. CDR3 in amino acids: CASDAGTGVIGELFF. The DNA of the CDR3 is TGTGCTAGCGACGCCGGGACAGGGGTCATCGGGGAGCTGTTTTTT. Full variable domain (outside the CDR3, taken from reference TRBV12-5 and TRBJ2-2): DARVTQTPRHKVTEMGQEVTMRCQPILGHNTVFWYRQTMMQGLELLAYFRNRAPLDDSGMPKDRFSAEMPDATLATLKIQPSEPRDSAVYFCASDAGTGVIGELFFGEGSRLTVL.

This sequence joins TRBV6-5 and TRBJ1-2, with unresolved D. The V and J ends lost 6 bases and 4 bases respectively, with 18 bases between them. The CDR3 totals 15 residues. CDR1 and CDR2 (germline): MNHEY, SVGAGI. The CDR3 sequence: CASRGPGRVGYGYTF. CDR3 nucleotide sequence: TGTGCCAGCAGAGGCCCGGGGAGGGTCGGCTATGGCTACACCTTC.

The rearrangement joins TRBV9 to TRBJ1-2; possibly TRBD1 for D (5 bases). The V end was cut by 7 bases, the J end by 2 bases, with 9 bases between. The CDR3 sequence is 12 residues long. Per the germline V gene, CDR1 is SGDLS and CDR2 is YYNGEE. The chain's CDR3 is CASQQANYGYTF. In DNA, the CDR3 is TGTGCCAGCCAACAGGCCAACTATGGCTACACCTTC.

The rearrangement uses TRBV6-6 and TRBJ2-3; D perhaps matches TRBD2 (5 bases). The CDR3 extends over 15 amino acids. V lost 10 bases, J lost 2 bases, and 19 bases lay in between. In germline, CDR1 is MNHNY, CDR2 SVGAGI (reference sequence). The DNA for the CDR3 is TGTGCCACCGCTACAAGGGCGGGTAACACAGATACGCAGTATTTT. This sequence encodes CATATRAGNTDTQYF.

The chain's CDR3 is CSASLANANNEQFF. The CDR3 nucleotides read TGCAGTGCTAGTTTGGCAAACGCTAACAATGAGCAGTTCTTC. The genes are TRBV20-1 and TRBJ2-1; no firm D call. Germline V CDR1 and CDR2: DFQATT, SNEGSKA (reference sequence). V shed 3 bases and J shed 5 bases, with 14 bases lying between them. This CDR3 region has 14 residues.

As DNA, the CDR3 is TGTGCCAGCAGCGGGACTAGCGGGAGCTACGAGCAGTACTTC. Its translation is CASSGTSGSYEQYF. This chain uses TRBV5-4 with TRBJ2-7; 14 positions agree with TRBD2. Unmatched junction bases numbered 0, after V lost 4 bases and J lost 3 bases. Germline V lookup: CDR1 SGHNT, CDR2 YYREEE (reference sequence). The CDR3 is 14 amino acids.

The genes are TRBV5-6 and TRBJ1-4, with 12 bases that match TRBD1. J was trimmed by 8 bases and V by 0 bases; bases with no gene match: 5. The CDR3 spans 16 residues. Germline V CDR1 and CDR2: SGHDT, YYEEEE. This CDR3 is CASSLAGTGGAEKLFF. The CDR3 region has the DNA TGTGCCAGCAGCTTGGCCGGGACAGGGGGCGCGGAAAAACTGTTTTTT.

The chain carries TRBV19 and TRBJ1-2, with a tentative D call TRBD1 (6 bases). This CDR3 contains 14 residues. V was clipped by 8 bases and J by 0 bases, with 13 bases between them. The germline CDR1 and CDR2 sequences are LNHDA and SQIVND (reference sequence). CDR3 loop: CASGGTPTNYGYTF. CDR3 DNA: TGTGCCAGTGGGGGGACACCGACTAACTATGGCTACACCTTC.

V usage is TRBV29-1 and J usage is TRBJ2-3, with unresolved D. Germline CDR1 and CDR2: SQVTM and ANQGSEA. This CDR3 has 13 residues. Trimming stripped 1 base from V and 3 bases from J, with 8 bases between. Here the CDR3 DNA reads TGCAGCGTTGAAGGATTGGGAACAGATACGCAGTATTTT. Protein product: CSVEGLGTDTQYF.

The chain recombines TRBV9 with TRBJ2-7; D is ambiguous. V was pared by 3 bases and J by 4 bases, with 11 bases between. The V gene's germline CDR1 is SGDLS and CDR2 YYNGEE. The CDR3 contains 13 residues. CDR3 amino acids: CASSGLLGYEQYF. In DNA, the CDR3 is TGTGCCAGCAGCGGGCTGTTAGGGTACGAGCAGTACTTC.

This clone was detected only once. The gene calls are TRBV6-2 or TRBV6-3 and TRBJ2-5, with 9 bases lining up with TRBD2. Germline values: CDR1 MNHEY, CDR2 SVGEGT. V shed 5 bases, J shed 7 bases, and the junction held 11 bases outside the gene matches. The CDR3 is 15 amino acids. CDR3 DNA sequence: TGTGCCAGCAGTCCACGCCTAGCGGGGTCACGGACCCAGTACTTC. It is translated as CASSPRLAGSRTQYF.

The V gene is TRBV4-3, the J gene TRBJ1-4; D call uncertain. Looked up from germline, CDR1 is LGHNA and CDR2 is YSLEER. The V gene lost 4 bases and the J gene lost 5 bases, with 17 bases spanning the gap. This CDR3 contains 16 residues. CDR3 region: CASSPEAGGANEKLFF. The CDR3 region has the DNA TGCGCCAGCAGCCCCGAGGCGGGAGGTGCGAATGAAAAACTGTTTTTT.

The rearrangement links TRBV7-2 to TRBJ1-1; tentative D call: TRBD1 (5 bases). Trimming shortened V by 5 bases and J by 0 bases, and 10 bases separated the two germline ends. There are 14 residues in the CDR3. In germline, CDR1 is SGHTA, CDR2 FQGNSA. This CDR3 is CASSVWGMNTEAFF. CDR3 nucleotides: TGTGCCAGCAGCGTCTGGGGGATGAACACTGAAGCTTTCTTT.

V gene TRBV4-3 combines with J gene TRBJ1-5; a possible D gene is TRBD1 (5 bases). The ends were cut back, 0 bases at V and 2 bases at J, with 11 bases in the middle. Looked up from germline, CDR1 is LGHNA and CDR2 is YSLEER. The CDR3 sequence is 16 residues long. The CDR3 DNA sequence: TGCGCCAGCAGCCAAGATTGGGGGGTGGGCAATCAGCCCCAGCATTTT. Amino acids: CASSQDWGVGNQPQHF.

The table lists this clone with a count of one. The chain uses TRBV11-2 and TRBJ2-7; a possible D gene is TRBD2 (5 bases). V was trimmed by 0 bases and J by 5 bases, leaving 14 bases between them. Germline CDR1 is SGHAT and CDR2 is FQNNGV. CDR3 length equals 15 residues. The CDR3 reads CASSLEYGIGNEQYF. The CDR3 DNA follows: TGTGCCAGCAGCTTAGAGTACGGGATCGGCAACGAGCAGTACTTC.

Written as DNA, the CDR3 is TGTGCTAGTGGTTTGGGCACCTTCACTGAAGCTTTCTTT. Protein sequence: CASGLGTFTEAFF. This chain connects TRBV12-5 to TRBJ1-1; D gene ambiguous. This CDR3 spans 13 amino acids. Germline V gene data show CDR1 as LGHNT and CDR2 as FRNRAP. Trimming removed 1 base from V and 4 bases from J, with 7 bases in between.

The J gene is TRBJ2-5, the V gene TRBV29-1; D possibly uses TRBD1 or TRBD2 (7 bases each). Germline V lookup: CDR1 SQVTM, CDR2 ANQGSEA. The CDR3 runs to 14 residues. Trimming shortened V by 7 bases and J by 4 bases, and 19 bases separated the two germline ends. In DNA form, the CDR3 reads TGCAGCGGGTCACGACAGGGCGGGGGAGAGACCCAGTACTTC. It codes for CSGSRQGGGETQYF.

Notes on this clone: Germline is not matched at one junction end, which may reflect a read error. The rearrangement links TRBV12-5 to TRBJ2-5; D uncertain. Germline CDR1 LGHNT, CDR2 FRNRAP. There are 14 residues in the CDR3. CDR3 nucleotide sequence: TGTGCTAGACCCTCACGGGCACAACAAGAGGCCCAGTACTTC. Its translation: CARPSRAQQEAQYF.

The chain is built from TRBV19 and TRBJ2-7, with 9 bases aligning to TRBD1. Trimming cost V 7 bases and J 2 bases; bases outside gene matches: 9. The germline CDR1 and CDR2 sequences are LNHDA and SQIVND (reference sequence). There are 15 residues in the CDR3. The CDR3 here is CASTPSGTGTYEQYF. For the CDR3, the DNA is TGTGCCAGTACCCCATCCGGGACAGGGACCTACGAGCAGTACTTC.

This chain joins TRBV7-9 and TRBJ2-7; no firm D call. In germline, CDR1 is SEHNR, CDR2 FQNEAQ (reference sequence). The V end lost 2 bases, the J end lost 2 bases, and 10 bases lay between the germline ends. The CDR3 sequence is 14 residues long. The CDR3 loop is CASSLYGLPYEQYF. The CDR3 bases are TGTGCCAGCAGCTTATACGGGCTCCCCTACGAGCAGTACTTC.

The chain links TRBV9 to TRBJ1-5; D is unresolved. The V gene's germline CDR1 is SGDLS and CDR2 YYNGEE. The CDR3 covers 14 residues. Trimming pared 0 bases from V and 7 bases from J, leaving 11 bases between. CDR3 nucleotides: TGTGCCAGCAGCGTAGCTCCTTCCGGGCAGCCCCAGCATTTT. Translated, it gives CASSVAPSGQPQHF.

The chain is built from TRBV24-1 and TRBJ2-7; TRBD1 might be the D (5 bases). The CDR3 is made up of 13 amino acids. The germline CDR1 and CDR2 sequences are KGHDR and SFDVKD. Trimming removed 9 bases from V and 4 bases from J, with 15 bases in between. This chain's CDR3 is CATQSQGRYEQYF. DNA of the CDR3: TGTGCCACCCAAAGCCAGGGTAGGTACGAGCAGTACTTC.

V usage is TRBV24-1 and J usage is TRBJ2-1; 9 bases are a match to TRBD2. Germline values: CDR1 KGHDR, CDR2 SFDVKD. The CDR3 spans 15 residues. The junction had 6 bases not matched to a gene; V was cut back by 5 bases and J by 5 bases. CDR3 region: CATSGMREGHNEQFF. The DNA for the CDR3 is TGTGCCACCAGTGGAATGCGGGAGGGCCACAATGAGCAGTTCTTC.